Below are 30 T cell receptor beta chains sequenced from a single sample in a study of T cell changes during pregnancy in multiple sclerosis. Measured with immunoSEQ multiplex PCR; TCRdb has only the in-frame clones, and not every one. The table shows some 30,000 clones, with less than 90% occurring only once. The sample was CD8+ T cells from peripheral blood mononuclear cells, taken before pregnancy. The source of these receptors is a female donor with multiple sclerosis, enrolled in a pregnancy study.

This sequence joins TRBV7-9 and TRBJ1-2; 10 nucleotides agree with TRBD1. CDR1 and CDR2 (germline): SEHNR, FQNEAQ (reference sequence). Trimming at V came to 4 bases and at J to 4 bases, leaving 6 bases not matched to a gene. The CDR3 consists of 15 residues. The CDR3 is CASSSWTGGGYGYTF. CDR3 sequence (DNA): TGTGCCAGCAGCTCCTGGACAGGGGGGGGCTATGGCTACACCTTC.

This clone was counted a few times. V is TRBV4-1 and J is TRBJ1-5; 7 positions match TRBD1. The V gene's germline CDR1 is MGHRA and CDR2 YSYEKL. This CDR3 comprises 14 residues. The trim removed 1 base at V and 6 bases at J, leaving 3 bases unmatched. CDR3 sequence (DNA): TGCGCCAGCAGCCAAGCGACAGGGTTTCAGCCCCAGCATTTT. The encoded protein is CASSQATGFQPQHF.

The CDR3 nucleotides read TGTGCCAGCAGCTTACAGACCTCAAGCTCCTACGAGCAGTACTTC. This gives the protein CASSLQTSSSYEQYF. The chain uses TRBV4-2 and TRBJ2-7, with unresolved D. V was pared by 5 bases and J by 0 bases, with 14 bases between. This CDR3 is 15 amino acids long. Germline V lookup: CDR1 LGHNA, CDR2 YNFKEQ.

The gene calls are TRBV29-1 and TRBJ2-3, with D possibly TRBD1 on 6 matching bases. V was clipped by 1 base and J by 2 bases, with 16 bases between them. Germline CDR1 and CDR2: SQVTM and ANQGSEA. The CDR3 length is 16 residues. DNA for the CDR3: TGCAGCGTTGAAGGACTTTCAGGGACACTCACAGATACGCAGTATTTT. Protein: CSVEGLSGTLTDTQYF.

CDR3: CASRVGQRGPYGYTF. The CDR3 nucleotides read TGTGCCAGCAGGGTGGGACAGAGAGGCCCCTATGGCTACACCTTC. This sequence joins TRBV27 and TRBJ1-2, with TRBD1 matching 7 bases. The V gene's germline CDR1 is MNHEY and CDR2 SMNVEV (reference sequence). The V and J ends lost 6 bases and 4 bases, in that order; junction bases with no gene match: 11. The CDR3 totals 15 residues.

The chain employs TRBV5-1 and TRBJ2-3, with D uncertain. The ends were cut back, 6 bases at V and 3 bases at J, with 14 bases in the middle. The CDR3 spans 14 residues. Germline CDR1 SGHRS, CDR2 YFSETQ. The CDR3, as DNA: TGCGCCAGCATGTGGCAGGATGGGACAGATACGCAGTATTTT. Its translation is CASMWQDGTDTQYF.

CDR3 nucleotide sequence: TGTGCCAGCAGCCAAACGGGACACACCTACGAGCAGTACTTC. Protein sequence: CASSQTGHTYEQYF. The chain joins TRBV28 to TRBJ2-7, with D possibly TRBD1 on 6 matching bases. CDR1 MDHEN and CDR2 SYDVKM come from the germline V gene. This CDR3 comprises 14 residues. Deletions cut 6 bases from V and 2 bases from J, with 14 bases between.

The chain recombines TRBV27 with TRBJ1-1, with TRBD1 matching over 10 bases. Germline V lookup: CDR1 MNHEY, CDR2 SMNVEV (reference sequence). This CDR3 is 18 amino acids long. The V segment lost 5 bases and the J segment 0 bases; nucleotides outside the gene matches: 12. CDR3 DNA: TGTGCCAGCAGTGGATGGGACAGGGGAGGAGAGATGAACACTGAAGCTTTCTTT. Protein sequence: CASSGWDRGGEMNTEAFF.

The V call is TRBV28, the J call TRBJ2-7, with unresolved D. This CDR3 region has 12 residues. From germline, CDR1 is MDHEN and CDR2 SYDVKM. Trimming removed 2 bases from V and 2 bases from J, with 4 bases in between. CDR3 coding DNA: TGTGCCAGCAGTTTACAGGCCTACGAGCAGTACTTC. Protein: CASSLQAYEQYF.

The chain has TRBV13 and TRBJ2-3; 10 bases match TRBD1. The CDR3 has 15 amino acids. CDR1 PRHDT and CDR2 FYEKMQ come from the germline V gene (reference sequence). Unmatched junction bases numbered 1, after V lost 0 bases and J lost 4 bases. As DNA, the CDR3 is TGTGCCAGCAGCTTAGGCGGGACAGGGGCAGATACGCAGTATTTT. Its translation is CASSLGGTGADTQYF.

The CDR3 spells CASSLISSGDTQYF. The CDR3 DNA sequence: TGTGCCAGCAGCTTAATATCTTCGGGAGATACGCAGTATTTT. The chain recombines TRBV7-3 with TRBJ2-3, with D uncertain. Germline CDR1 is SGHTA and CDR2 is FQGTGA. The CDR3 runs to 14 residues. V lost 1 base and J 5 bases, leaving 10 bases between the germline ends.

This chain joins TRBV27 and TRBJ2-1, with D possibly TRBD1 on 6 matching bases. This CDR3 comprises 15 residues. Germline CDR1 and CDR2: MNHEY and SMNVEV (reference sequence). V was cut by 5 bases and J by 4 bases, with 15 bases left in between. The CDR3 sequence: CASSALPGVYNEQFF. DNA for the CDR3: TGTGCCAGCAGTGCCTTGCCAGGGGTGTACAATGAGCAGTTCTTC.

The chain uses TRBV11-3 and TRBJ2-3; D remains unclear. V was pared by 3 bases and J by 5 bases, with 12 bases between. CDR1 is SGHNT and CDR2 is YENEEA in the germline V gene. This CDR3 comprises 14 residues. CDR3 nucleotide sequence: TGTGCCAGCAGCTTCGGTCTAGTTGGAGATACGCAGTATTTT. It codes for CASSFGLVGDTQYF.

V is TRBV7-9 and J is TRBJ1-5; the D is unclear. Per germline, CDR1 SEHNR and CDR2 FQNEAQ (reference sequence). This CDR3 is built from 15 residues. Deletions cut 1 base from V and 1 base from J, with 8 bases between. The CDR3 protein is CASSLVGESNQPQHF. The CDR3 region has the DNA TGTGCCAGCAGCTTAGTAGGAGAGAGCAATCAGCCCCAGCATTTT.

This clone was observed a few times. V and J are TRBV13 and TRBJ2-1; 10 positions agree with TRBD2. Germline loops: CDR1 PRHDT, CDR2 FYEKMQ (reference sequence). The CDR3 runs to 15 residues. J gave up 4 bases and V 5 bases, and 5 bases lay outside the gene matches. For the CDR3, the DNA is TGTGCCAGCAGCGCTCTAGCGGGGGCGTACAATGAGCAGTTCTTC. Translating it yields CASSALAGAYNEQFF.

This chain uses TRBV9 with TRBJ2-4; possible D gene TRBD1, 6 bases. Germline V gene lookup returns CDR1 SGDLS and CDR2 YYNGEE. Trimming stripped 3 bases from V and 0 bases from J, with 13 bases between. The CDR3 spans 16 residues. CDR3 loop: CASSDNRDQAKNIQYF. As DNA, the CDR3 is TGTGCCAGCAGCGACAACAGGGATCAAGCCAAAAACATTCAGTACTTC. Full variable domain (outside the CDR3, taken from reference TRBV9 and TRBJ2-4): DSGVTQTPKHLITATGQRVTLRCSPRSGDLSVYWYQQSLDQGLQFLIQYYNGEERAKGNILERFSAQQFPDLHSELNLSSLELGDSALYFCASSDNRDQAKNIQYFGAGTRLSVL.

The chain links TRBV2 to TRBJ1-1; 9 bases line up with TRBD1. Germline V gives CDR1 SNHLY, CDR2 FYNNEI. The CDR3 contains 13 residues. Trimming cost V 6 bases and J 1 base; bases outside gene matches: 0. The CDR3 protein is CASRDRGNTEAFF. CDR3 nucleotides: TGTGCCAGCAGGGACAGGGGGAACACTGAAGCTTTCTTT. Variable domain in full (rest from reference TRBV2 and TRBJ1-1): EPEVTQTPSHQVTQMGQEVILRCVPISNHLYFYWYRQILGQKVEFLVSFYNNEISEKSEIFDDQFSVERPDGSNFTLKIRSTKLEDSAMYFCASRDRGNTEAFFGQGTRLTVV.

CDR3 DNA sequence: TGTGCCAGCAGCACCTCCGAGACCGGGGAGCTGTTTTTT. It specifies CASSTSETGELFF. The rearrangement links TRBV6-1 to TRBJ2-2; no reliable D call. V shed 6 bases and J shed 5 bases, with 10 bases lying between them. This CDR3 region has 13 residues. CDR1 and CDR2 from the germline V gene are MNHNS and SASEGT.

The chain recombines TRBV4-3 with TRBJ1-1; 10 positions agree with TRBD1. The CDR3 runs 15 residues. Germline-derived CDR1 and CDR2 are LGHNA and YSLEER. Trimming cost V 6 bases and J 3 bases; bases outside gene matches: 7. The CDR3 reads CASSDRGREDTEAFF. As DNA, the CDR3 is TGCGCCAGCAGTGACAGGGGGCGCGAGGACACTGAAGCTTTCTTT.

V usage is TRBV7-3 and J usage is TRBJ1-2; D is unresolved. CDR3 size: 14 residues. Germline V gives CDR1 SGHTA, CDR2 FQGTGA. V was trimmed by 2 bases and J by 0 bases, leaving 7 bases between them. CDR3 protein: CASSLGQSNYGYTF. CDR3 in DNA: TGTGCCAGCAGCTTAGGCCAATCTAACTATGGCTACACCTTC.

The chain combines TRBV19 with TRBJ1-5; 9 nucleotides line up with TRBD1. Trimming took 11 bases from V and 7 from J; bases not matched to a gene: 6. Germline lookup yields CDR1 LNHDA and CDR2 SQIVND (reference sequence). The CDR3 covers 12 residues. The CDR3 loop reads CAGGTGRQPQHF. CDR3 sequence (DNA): TGTGCCGGAGGGACAGGGAGACAGCCCCAGCATTTT.

As DNA, the CDR3 is TGCGCCAGCAGCGAAGGGACAGGGGGCCTCGGGCAGTTCTTC. This sequence encodes CASSEGTGGLGQFF. V is TRBV5-1 and J is TRBJ2-1; TRBD1 matches 12 bases. With V trimmed by 4 bases and J by 12 bases, 8 bases remained unmatched. The CDR3 is 14 residues long. From germline, CDR1 is SGHRS and CDR2 YFSETQ.

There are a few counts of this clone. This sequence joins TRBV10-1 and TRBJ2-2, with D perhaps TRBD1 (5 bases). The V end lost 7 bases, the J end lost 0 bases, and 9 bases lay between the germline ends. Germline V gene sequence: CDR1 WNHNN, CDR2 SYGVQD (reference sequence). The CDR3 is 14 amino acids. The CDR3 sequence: CASKDTTNTGELFF. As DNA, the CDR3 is TGCGCCAGCAAGGACACTACGAACACCGGGGAGCTGTTTTTT.

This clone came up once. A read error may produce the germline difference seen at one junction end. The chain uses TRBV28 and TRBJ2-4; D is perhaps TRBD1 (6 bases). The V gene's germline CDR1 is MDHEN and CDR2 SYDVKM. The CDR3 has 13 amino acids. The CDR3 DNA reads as TGTGCCAGCAGTTCCCGGACTCAGGGGAGCGAGGACTTC. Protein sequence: CASSSRTQGSEDF. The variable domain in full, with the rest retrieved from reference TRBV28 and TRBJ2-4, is DVKVTQSSRYLVKRTGEKVFLECVQDMDHENMFWYRQDPGLGLRLIYFSYDVKMKEKGDIPEGYSVSREKKERFSLILESASTNQTSMYLCASSSRTQGSEDFGAGTRLSVL.

The CDR3 DNA reads as TGTGCCAGCAGCTTAGCGCTTGGACTATCTGGACTGGGCCATTCACCCCTCCACTTT. Its protein product is CASSLALGLSGLGHSPLHF. The chain joins TRBV7-8 to TRBJ1-6; D not resolved. CDR1 is SGHVS and CDR2 is FQNEAQ in the germline V gene. Trimming stripped 0 bases from V and 8 bases from J, with 23 bases between. The CDR3 has 19 amino acids. Using reference TRBV7-8 and TRBJ1-6 for the parts outside the CDR3, the full variable domain is GAGVSQSPRYKVAKRGQDVALRCDPISGHVSLFWYQQALGQGPEFLTYFQNEAQLDKSGLPSDRFFAERPEGSVSTLKIQRTQQEDSAVYLCASSLALGLSGLGHSPLHFGNGTRLTVT.

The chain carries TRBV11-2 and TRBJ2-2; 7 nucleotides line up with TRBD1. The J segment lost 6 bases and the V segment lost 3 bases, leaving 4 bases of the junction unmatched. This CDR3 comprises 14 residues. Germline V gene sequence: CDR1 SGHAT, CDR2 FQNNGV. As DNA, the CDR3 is TGTGCCAGCAGCTTGCTAAGGGGGCCCGGGGAGCTGTTTTTT. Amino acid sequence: CASSLLRGPGELFF.

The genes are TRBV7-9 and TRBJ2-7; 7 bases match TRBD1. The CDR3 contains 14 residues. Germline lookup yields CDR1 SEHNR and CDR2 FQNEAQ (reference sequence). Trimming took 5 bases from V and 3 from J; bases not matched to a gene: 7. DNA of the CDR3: TGTGCCAGCAGCCATACAGGGGTTTACTACGAGCAGTACTTC. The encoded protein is CASSHTGVYYEQYF.

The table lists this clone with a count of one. CDR3 loop: CACQGSYNSPLHF. In DNA form, the CDR3 reads TGTGCCTGTCAGGGAAGCTATAATTCACCCCTCCACTTT. V usage is TRBV30 and J usage is TRBJ1-6, with D perhaps TRBD1 (5 bases). Germline V CDR1 and CDR2: GTSNPN, SVGIG (reference sequence). This CDR3 has 13 residues. V was cut by 6 bases and J by 3 bases, with 9 bases left in between.

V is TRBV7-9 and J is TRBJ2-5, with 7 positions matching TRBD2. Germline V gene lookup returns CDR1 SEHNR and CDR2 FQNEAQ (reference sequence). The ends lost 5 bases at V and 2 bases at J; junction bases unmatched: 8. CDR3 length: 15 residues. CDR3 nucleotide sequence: TGTGCCAGCAGCACGAGGACTAGACGGCAAGAGACCCAGTACTTC. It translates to CASSTRTRRQETQYF.

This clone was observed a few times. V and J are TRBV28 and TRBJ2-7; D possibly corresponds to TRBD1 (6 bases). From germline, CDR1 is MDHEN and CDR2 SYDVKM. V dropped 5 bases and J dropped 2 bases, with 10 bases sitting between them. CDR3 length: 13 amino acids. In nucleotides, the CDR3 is TGTGCCAGCAGTCCAGGGGTTGCCTACGAGCAGTACTTC. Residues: CASSPGVAYEQYF.